The 30 T cell receptor beta chains below come from one sample, sequenced in a study of cytomegalovirus exposure and HLA in healthy donors. The PCR used 60 Vbeta and 13 Jbeta primers. Measured with immunoSEQ multiplex PCR; TCRdb has only the in-frame clones, and not every one. The sample lists over 150,000 clones, around 65% seen once, with 2.5% to 3% in the top ten. The material sequenced was PBMCs. The receptors were sampled from a woman aged 40 to 49 in good health and CMV-seropositive.

This clone has a single count. The rearrangement uses TRBV18 and TRBJ2-7; tentatively, D is TRBD2 (5 bases). In germline, CDR1 is KGHSH, CDR2 LQKENI. The V end was cut by 1 base, the J end by 0 bases, with 19 bases between. CDR3 size: 18 residues. For the CDR3, the DNA is TGTGCCAGCTCACCACTAAACCCCGGGCAGGCGGGCTCCTACGAGCAGTACTTC. Its translation: CASSPLNPGQAGSYEQYF.

On this clone: Other DNA sequences in this specimen translate into the identical CDR3. This sequence joins TRBV9 and TRBJ1-6, with 7 bases lining up with TRBD1. After removal of 0 bases from V and 6 bases from J, the junction contained 3 bases not matched to a gene. The CDR3 covers 15 residues. From germline, CDR1 is SGDLS and CDR2 YYNGEE. Written as DNA, the CDR3 is TGTGCCAGCAGCGTAGAGGGGGCAGGTAATTCACCCCTCCACTTT. It encodes CASSVEGAGNSPLHF.

The CDR3 loop is CASSLLHTTDTQYF. The CDR3 DNA reads TGTGCCAGCAGCTTATTACATACCACAGATACGCAGTATTTT. J is TRBJ2-3 and V is TRBV5-6; D ambiguous. There are 14 residues in the CDR3. CDR1 and CDR2 (germline): SGHDT, YYEEEE. Trimming removed 2 bases from V and 2 bases from J, with 9 bases in between.

The rearrangement uses TRBV7-2 and TRBJ1-2; 7 positions agree with TRBD1. In germline, CDR1 is SGHTA, CDR2 FQGNSA. The J segment lost 4 bases and the V segment lost 5 bases, leaving 10 bases of the junction unmatched. The CDR3 is 15 residues long. CDR3: CASSPDGQVLYGYTF. The CDR3 nucleotides are TGTGCCAGCAGCCCCGACGGACAGGTCCTCTATGGCTACACCTTC.

The CDR3 region is CASSRNSMNTEAFF. CDR3 DNA sequence: TGTGCCAGCAGTAGAAATTCGATGAACACTGAAGCTTTCTTT. The genes are TRBV7-2 and TRBJ1-1; D remains unclear. Germline V gene lookup returns CDR1 SGHTA and CDR2 FQGNSA. The CDR3 contains 14 residues. V was cut by 6 bases and J by 0 bases, with 11 bases left in between.

V is TRBV6-1 and J is TRBJ1-2; D may be TRBD1 (5 bases). This CDR3 region has 14 residues. Germline V CDR1 and CDR2: MNHNS, SASEGT. V gave up 6 bases and J gave up 5 bases, with 16 bases separating them. DNA of the CDR3: TGTGCCAGCAGCCCTCTCAGGGTTTTATATGGCTACACCTTC. Protein product: CASSPLRVLYGYTF.

This chain links TRBV9 with TRBJ2-3; D is perhaps TRBD2 (6 bases). Germline V gives CDR1 SGDLS, CDR2 YYNGEE. The CDR3 sequence is 16 residues long. V was shortened by 0 bases and J by 2 bases, with 13 bases between the two germline ends. The CDR3 DNA sequence: TGTGCCAGCAGCGTAGGGGTAGCGGAGCTCACAGATACGCAGTATTTT. This translates into CASSVGVAELTDTQYF.

The chain uses TRBV18 and TRBJ2-5; D gene unclear. CDR3 length: 12 amino acids. V was trimmed by 5 bases and J by 7 bases, leaving 11 bases between them. Germline CDR1 and CDR2: KGHSH and LQKENI. This CDR3 is CASSSNSGTQYF. The CDR3 DNA reads as TGTGCCAGCTCATCCAACTCAGGGACCCAGTACTTC.

This clone was detected a few times. V usage is TRBV7-2 and J usage is TRBJ2-7, with TRBD2 identical over 11 bases. J gave up 5 bases and V 5 bases, and 8 bases lay outside the gene matches. The germline gives CDR1 SGHTA, CDR2 FQGNSA. This CDR3 has 15 amino acids. The CDR3 DNA reads as TGTGCCAGCAGCCAATATTTAGCGGGAGGGGACGAGCAGTACTTC. The encoded protein is CASSQYLAGGDEQYF.

DNA of the CDR3: TGTGCCAGCAGCTCGGGGACAGGGTCGAGCAATCAGCCCCAGCATTTT. Translation gives CASSSGTGSSNQPQHF. This chain uses TRBV5-6 with TRBJ1-5; 9 bases map to TRBD1. The CDR3 consists of 16 residues. Trimming took 3 bases from V and 1 from J; bases not matched to a gene: 5. The germline CDR1 and CDR2 sequences are SGHDT and YYEEEE.

Here the CDR3 DNA reads TGTGCCAGCAGCACCGGGACAGGAGACTATGGCTACACCTTC. Its translation is CASSTGTGDYGYTF. This chain connects TRBV5-6 to TRBJ1-2; TRBD1 aligns across 8 bases. The CDR3 is 14 residues long. V trimming: 4 bases; J trimming: 3 bases; junction bases outside the gene matches: 5. Germline V gene data show CDR1 as SGHDT and CDR2 as YYEEEE.

The chain uses TRBV19 and TRBJ2-1; D is perhaps TRBD2 (6 bases). Trimming cost V 5 bases and J 5 bases, with 13 bases left between them. Germline CDR1 is LNHDA and CDR2 is SQIVND (reference sequence). The CDR3 has 14 amino acids. The CDR3 protein is CASSLRRGHNEQFF. Here the CDR3 DNA reads TGTGCCAGTAGTTTACGGCGGGGCCACAATGAGCAGTTCTTC.

The chain has TRBV9 and TRBJ2-7, with 8 bases that match TRBD2. Germline V CDR1 and CDR2: SGDLS, YYNGEE. The CDR3 totals 14 residues. With V trimmed by 4 bases and J by 6 bases, 9 bases remained unmatched. The CDR3 is CASSPQAGEGEQYF. The CDR3 nucleotides read TGTGCCAGCAGCCCGCAAGCGGGAGAGGGCGAGCAGTACTTC.

The chain links TRBV5-4 to TRBJ2-3; the match to TRBD2 covers 8 bases. The CDR3 contains 15 residues. Germline V gene data show CDR1 as SGHNT and CDR2 as YYREEE (reference sequence). Losses at the gene ends were 4 bases for V and 1 base for J; bases not matched to a gene: 5. The CDR3 protein is CASSPGTSGTDTQYF. CDR3 coding DNA: TGTGCCAGCAGCCCCGGGACTAGTGGCACAGATACGCAGTATTTT. The complete variable domain, with remaining parts taken from reference TRBV5-4 and TRBJ2-3, reads ETGVTQSPTHLIKTRGQQVTLRCSSQSGHNTVSWYQQALGQGPQFIFQYYREEENGRGNFPPRFSGLQFPNYSSELNVNALELDDSALYLCASSPGTSGTDTQYFGPGTRLTVL.

This clone was detected only once. V usage is TRBV7-6 and J usage is TRBJ2-7, with 7 positions matching TRBD2. This CDR3 is 17 amino acids long. With V trimmed by 0 bases and J by 0 bases, 8 bases remained unmatched. Germline CDR1 is SGHVS and CDR2 is FNYEAQ. CDR3 bases: TGTGCCAGCAGCTTAGCGAGGAGGGCTAGCGGCTCCTACGAGCAGTACTTC. Translation gives CASSLARRASGSYEQYF.

This clone was seen a few times. V is TRBV7-9 and J is TRBJ2-7; 8 nucleotides agree with TRBD1. V trimming: 5 bases; J trimming: 0 bases; junction bases outside the gene matches: 6. Germline V gene data show CDR1 as SEHNR and CDR2 as FQNEAQ (reference sequence). The CDR3 spans 15 residues. The CDR3 reads CASSPTGAYSYEQYF. The CDR3 DNA reads as TGTGCCAGCAGCCCGACAGGGGCTTACTCCTACGAGCAGTACTTC.

The chain carries TRBV7-9 and TRBJ2-5, with 13 bases that match TRBD2. CDR1 is SEHNR and CDR2 is FQNEAQ in the germline V gene (reference sequence). The CDR3 is 16 amino acids. V lost 1 base and J lost 4; bases outside the gene matches: 3. This CDR3 reads CASSLGTSGRGETQYF. The DNA for the CDR3 is TGTGCCAGCAGCTTAGGGACTAGCGGGAGAGGAGAGACCCAGTACTTC.

The chain recombines TRBV6-1 with TRBJ1-1; D is ambiguous. V was pared by 6 bases and J by 7 bases, with 9 bases between. Germline V gene sequence: CDR1 MNHNS, CDR2 SASEGT. The CDR3 contains 11 residues. DNA for the CDR3: TGTGCCAGCAGGGACTTAAGTGAAGCTTTCTTT. Amino acid sequence: CASRDLSEAFF.

This chain uses TRBV9 with TRBJ1-1, with 7 bases identical to TRBD1. Germline V CDR1 and CDR2: SGDLS, YYNGEE. V lost 3 bases and J lost 1; bases outside the gene matches: 3. This CDR3 region has 14 residues. DNA for the CDR3: TGTGCCAGCAGCGCGTACAGGGGGAACACTGAAGCTTTCTTT. Its protein is CASSAYRGNTEAFF. Together with reference TRBV9 and TRBJ1-1, the CDR3 gives the full variable domain: DSGVTQTPKHLITATGQRVTLRCSPRSGDLSVYWYQQSLDQGLQFLIQYYNGEERAKGNILERFSAQQFPDLHSELNLSSLELGDSALYFCASSAYRGNTEAFFGQGTRLTVV.

The chain combines TRBV28 with TRBJ2-7; D is perhaps TRBD1 (6 bases). Trimming pared 4 bases from V and 7 bases from J, leaving 14 bases between. The length of the CDR3 is 13 residues. Germline V gene lookup returns CDR1 MDHEN and CDR2 SYDVKM. The CDR3 coding sequence is TGTGCCAGCAGTTCATCAGGGGTGAGGGAGCAGTACTTC. Residues: CASSSSGVREQYF.

J is TRBJ2-4 and V is TRBV4-1; weak D call: TRBD1 (6 bases). Germline CDR1 reads MGHRA; CDR2 reads YSYEKL. The CDR3 is 14 residues long. Trimming shortened V by 3 bases and J by 6 bases, and 12 bases separated the two germline ends. CDR3 region: CASSHKDSLNIQYF. The CDR3 nucleotides are TGCGCCAGCAGCCACAAGGACAGTCTAAACATTCAGTACTTC.

This clone was observed a handful of times. The chain joins TRBV2 to TRBJ1-5; D not resolved. V shed 3 bases and J shed 7 bases, with 7 bases lying between them. Germline values: CDR1 SNHLY, CDR2 FYNNEI. The CDR3 sequence is 12 residues long. In DNA, the CDR3 is TGTGCCAGCAGTGACGGGGTCCAGCCCCAGCATTTT. Translating gives CASSDGVQPQHF.

This clone was counted between two and nine times. The chain carries TRBV7-2 and TRBJ1-3; no clear D gene. V was cut by 5 bases and J by 0 bases, with 11 bases left in between. In germline, CDR1 is SGHTA, CDR2 FQGNSA. CDR3 length: 15 amino acids. The chain's CDR3 is CASSTTISSGNTIYF. CDR3 DNA sequence: TGTGCCAGCAGCACCACTATAAGCTCTGGAAACACCATATATTTT.

CDR3 sequence (DNA): TGTGCCAGCAGCTTAAGACTAGCGGAGGGCACAGATACGCAGTATTTT. Its translation: CASSLRLAEGTDTQYF. The genes are TRBV5-4 and TRBJ2-3; 9 nucleotides match TRBD2. Germline CDR1 reads SGHNT; CDR2 reads YYREEE (reference sequence). The CDR3 sequence is 16 residues long. The V segment lost 2 bases and the J segment 1 base; nucleotides outside the gene matches: 5.

The gene calls are TRBV10-3 and TRBJ1-6; TRBD1 is a possible D gene (5 bases). Trimming removed 8 bases from V and 5 bases from J, with 13 bases in between. Germline CDR1 ENHRY, CDR2 SYGVKD. CDR3 size: 14 residues. The CDR3 DNA reads as TGTGCCATCGGCAGGGTTGCGGATAATTCACCCCTCCACTTT. This translates into CAIGRVADNSPLHF.

V is TRBV11-2 and J is TRBJ2-5; 8 bases match TRBD1. The CDR3 spans 13 residues. J lost 4 bases, V lost 5 bases, and 3 bases had no gene match. Per germline, CDR1 SGHAT and CDR2 FQNNGV. The CDR3 reads CASSMGTGETQYF. For the CDR3, the DNA is TGTGCCAGCAGCATGGGGACAGGAGAGACCCAGTACTTC.

The chain links TRBV6-5 to TRBJ2-5; D perhaps matches TRBD2 (5 bases). V was pared by 2 bases and J by 5 bases, with 18 bases between. In germline, CDR1 is MNHEY, CDR2 SVGAGI. The CDR3 length is 16 residues. CDR3 amino acids: CASSYGDGRVGETQYF. The CDR3 nucleotides read TGTGCCAGCAGTTACGGGGATGGGCGGGTTGGGGAGACCCAGTACTTC.

The rearrangement links TRBV19 to TRBJ1-4; tentative D call: TRBD1 (5 bases). The V gene lost 6 bases and the J gene lost 0 bases, with 8 bases spanning the gap. The CDR3 extends over 14 amino acids. The germline V gene has CDR1 LNHDA and CDR2 SQIVND (reference sequence). CDR3 sequence: CASRRQTTNEKLFF. In nucleotides, the CDR3 is TGTGCCAGTAGGCGACAGACAACTAATGAAAAACTGTTTTTT.

This clone was seen a handful of times. The rearrangement uses TRBV6-5 and TRBJ2-3; perhaps TRBD2 as D (5 bases). Trimming stripped 5 bases from V and 6 bases from J, with 6 bases between. The V gene's germline CDR1 is MNHEY and CDR2 SVGAGI. This CDR3 is built from 11 residues. Written as DNA, the CDR3 is TGTGCCAGCAGTATAGCGGATACGCAGTATTTT. Protein product: CASSIADTQYF.

This chain connects TRBV27 to TRBJ2-7; TRBD1 is a possible D gene (5 bases). The V and J ends lost 5 bases and 6 bases respectively, with 23 bases between them. The CDR3 spans 16 residues. CDR1 and CDR2 (germline): MNHEY, SMNVEV (reference sequence). Written as DNA, the CDR3 is TGTGCCAGCAGTCCCGACCGGATGCAGGGCTCCACCGAGCAGTACTTC. This sequence encodes CASSPDRMQGSTEQYF.